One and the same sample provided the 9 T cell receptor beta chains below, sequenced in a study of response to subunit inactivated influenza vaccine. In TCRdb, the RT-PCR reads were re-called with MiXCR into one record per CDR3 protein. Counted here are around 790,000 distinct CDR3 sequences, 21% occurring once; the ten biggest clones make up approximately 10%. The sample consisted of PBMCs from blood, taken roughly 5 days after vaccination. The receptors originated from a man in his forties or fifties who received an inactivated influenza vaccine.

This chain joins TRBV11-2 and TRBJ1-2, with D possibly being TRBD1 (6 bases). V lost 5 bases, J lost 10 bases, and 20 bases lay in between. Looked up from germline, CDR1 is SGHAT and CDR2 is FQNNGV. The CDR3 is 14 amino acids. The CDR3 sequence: CASSPLGGGRVYTF. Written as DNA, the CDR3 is TGTGCCAGCAGCCCATTGGGAGGGGGGCGCGTCTACACCTTC.

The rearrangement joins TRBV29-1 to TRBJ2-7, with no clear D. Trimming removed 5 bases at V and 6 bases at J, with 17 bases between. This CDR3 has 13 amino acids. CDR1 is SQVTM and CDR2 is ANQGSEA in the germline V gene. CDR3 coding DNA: TGCAGCGTTCTGGGCCCCTCGGATCGCGAGCAGTACTTC. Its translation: CSVLGPSDREQYF.

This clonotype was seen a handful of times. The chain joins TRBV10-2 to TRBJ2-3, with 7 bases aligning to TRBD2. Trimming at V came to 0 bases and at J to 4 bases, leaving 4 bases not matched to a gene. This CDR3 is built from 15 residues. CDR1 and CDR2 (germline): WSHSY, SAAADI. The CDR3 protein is CASSESGGSPDTQYF. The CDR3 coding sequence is TGCGCCAGCAGTGAGTCGGGCGGGAGTCCAGATACGCAGTATTTT.

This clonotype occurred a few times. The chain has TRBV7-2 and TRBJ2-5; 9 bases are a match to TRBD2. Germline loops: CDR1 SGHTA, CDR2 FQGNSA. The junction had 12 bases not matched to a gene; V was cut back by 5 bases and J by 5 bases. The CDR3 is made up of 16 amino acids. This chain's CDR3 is CASSPHGGGVVETQYF. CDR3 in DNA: TGTGCCAGCAGCCCCCATGGCGGGGGGGTTGTCGAGACCCAGTACTTC.

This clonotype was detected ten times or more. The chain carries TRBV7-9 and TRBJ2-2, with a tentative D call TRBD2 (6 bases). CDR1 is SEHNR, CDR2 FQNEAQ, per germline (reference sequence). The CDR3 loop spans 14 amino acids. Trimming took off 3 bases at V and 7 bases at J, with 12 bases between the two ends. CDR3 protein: CASSLEGSVGELFF. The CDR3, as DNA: TGTGCCAGCAGCTTGGAGGGGTCAGTCGGGGAGCTGTTTTTT.

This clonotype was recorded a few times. The CDR3 here is CASSDTTGAYNQPQHF. CDR3 in DNA: TGTGCCAGCAGTGATACTACAGGGGCCTACAATCAGCCCCAGCATTTT. The chain uses TRBV6-1 and TRBJ1-5; 7 nucleotides align to TRBD1. CDR1 MNHNS and CDR2 SASEGT come from the germline V gene. The CDR3 has 16 residues. Germline trimming cut 3 bases from V and 3 bases from J; bases unmatched to any gene: 8.

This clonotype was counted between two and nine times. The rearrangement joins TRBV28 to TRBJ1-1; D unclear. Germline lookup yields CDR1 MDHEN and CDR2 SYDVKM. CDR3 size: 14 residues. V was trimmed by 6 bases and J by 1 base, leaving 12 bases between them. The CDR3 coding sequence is TGTGCCAGCAGATCCGGACCGCAGAACACTGAAGCTTTCTTT. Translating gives CASRSGPQNTEAFF.

The CDR3 region is CASSLAGAGPSTDTQYF. CDR3 DNA: TGTGCCAGCAGCTTGGCCGGGGCGGGGCCCAGCACAGATACGCAGTATTTT. The rearrangement joins TRBV5-5 to TRBJ2-3; tentative D call: TRBD2 (6 bases). Germline lookup yields CDR1 SGHKS and CDR2 YYEKEE (reference sequence). V lost 0 bases and J 0 bases, leaving 14 bases between the germline ends. The CDR3 is 17 residues long. Filled out from reference TRBV5-5 and TRBJ2-3, the complete variable domain reads DAGVTQSPTHLIKTRGQQVTLRCSPISGHKSVSWYQQVLGQGPQFIFQYYEKEERGRGNFPDRFSARQFPNYSSELNVNALLLGDSALYLCASSLAGAGPSTDTQYFGPGTRLTVL.

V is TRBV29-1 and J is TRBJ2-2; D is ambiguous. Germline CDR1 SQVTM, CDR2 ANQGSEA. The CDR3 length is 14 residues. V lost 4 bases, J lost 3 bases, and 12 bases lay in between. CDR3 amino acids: CSVVLLAHTGELFF. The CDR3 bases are TGCAGCGTTGTGCTATTGGCGCACACCGGGGAGCTGTTTTTT.